This passage covers 12 T cell receptor beta chains from one sample sequenced in a study of T cells in severe cutaneous drug reactions. The donors had carbamazepine-induced Stevens-Johnson syndrome or toxic epidermal necrolysis. TCR subtype-specific primers in iRepertoire multiplex PCR prepared libraries for bulk and single-cell sequencing. TCRdb re-called the multiplex PCR reads; every CDR3 protein appears as one record, without DNA. In total, the table holds about 21,000 distinct CDR3 sequences. Sequenced input: PBMCs. Every receptor here comes from a human donor with toxic epidermal necrolysis, a severe cutaneous drug reaction.

Its frequency marks this clonotype as medium-sized (0.01 to 0.1%). The rearrangement joins TRBV30 to TRBJ1-5. The CDR3 consists of 13 residues. CDR1 and CDR2 from the germline V gene are GTSNPN and SVGIG (reference sequence). The chain's CDR3 is CAWSEGSNQPQHF.

The chain combines TRBV16 with TRBJ1-6. This CDR3 has 15 residues. The germline CDR1 and CDR2 sequences are KGHSY and FQNENV. The CDR3 loop is CASSRSGILSSPLHF.

V gene TRBV12-3 or TRBV12-4 combines with J gene TRBJ1-1; the TCRdb call, TRBD1, lacks DNA for checking. The CDR3 consists of 13 residues. The CDR3: CASSPRTENEAFF.

The chain joins TRBV25-1 to TRBJ2-1. The CDR3 extends over 13 amino acids. CDR1 is MGHDK and CDR2 is SYGVNS in the germline V gene. Here the CDR3 reads CASRAAYYNEQFF.

The chain's CDR3 is CASSPITGSGGSSYEQYF. The V call is TRBV4-1, the J call TRBJ2-7; without DNA, the TCRdb call of TRBD2 cannot be checked. The length of the CDR3 is 18 residues. CDR1 and CDR2 from the germline V gene are MGHRA and YSYEKL.

The chain recombines TRBV5-4 with TRBJ2-7; TCRdb calls TRBD1, which cannot be checked without DNA. The CDR3 is made up of 14 amino acids. The germline V gene encodes CDR1 SGHNT and CDR2 YYREEE (reference sequence). CDR3 sequence: CASSLYRVGYEQYF.

J is TRBJ2-3 and V is TRBV29-1; TCRdb outputs TRBD1, but without DNA this stays unchecked. Germline V gene sequence: CDR1 SQVTM, CDR2 ANQGSEA. The CDR3 has 17 amino acids. The CDR3 loop reads CSVDGPDSVYFTDTQYF.

This chain joins TRBV10-3 and TRBJ2-2; the D gene TCRdb calls, TRBD1, cannot be checked with no DNA. Germline CDR1 reads ENHRY; CDR2 reads SYGVKD. The CDR3 spans 11 residues. The CDR3 protein is CAISARGELFF.

The chain links TRBV28 to TRBJ2-7; TCRdb gives TRBD2 as the D gene, but with no DNA this cannot be confirmed. In germline, CDR1 is MDHEN, CDR2 SYDVKM. This CDR3 has 15 amino acids. The CDR3 loop reads CASSAGLGRAYEQYF.

This sequence joins TRBV4-1 and TRBJ2-7; without DNA, the TCRdb call of TRBD1 cannot be checked. CDR3 length: 15 amino acids. Germline CDR1 reads MGHRA; CDR2 reads YSYEKL. The CDR3 loop is CASSQVVTQDYEQYF.

This sequence joins TRBV6-2 or TRBV6-3 and TRBJ2-1; the D call of TRBD2 rests on TCRdb alone, since no DNA is present to check it. The CDR3 has 14 amino acids. CDR1 and CDR2 from the germline V gene are MNHEY and SVGEGT. The CDR3 protein is CASTGLAEGNEQFF.

The V and J genes are TRBV7-2 and TRBJ2-6; TCRdb lists TRBD2, though no DNA is available to test this call. The CDR3 spans 15 residues. The germline V gene encodes CDR1 SGHTA and CDR2 FQGNSA. CDR3: CASSQGGAGANVLTF.